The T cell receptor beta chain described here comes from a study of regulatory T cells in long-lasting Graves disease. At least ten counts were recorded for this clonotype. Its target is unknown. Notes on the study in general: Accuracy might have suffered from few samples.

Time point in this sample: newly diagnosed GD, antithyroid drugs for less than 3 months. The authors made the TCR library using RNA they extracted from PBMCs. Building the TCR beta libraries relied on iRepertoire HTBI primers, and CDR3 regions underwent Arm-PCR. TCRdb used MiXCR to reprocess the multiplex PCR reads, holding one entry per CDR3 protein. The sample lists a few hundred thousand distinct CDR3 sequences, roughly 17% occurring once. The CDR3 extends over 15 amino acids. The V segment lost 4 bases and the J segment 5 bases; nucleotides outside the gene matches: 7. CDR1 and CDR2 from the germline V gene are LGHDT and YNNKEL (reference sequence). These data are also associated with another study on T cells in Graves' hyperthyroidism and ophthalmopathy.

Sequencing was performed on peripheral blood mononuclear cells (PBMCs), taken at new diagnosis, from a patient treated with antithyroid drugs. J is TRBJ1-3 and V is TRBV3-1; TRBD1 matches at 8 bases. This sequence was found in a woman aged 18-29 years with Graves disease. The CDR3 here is CASSLRTGYRNTIYF. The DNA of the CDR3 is TGTGCCAGCAGCCTTCGGACAGGGTACCGAAACACCATATATTTT. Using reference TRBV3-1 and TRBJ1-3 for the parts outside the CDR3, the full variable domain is DTAVSQTPKYLVTQMGNDKSIKCEQNLGHDTMYWYKQDSKKFLKIMFSYNNKELIINETVPNRFSPKSPDKAHLNLHINSLELGDSAVYFCASSLRTGYRNTIYFGEGSWLTVV.